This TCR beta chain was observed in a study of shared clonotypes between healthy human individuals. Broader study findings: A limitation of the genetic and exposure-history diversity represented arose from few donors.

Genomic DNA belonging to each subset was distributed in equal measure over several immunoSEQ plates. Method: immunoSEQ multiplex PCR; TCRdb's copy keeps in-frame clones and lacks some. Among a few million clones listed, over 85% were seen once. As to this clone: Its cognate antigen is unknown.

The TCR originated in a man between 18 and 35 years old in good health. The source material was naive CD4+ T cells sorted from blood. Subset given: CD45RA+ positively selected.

The CDR3 protein is CASRTEGHYEQYF. The CDR3 DNA is TGTGCTAGTAGGACAGAAGGCCATTACGAGCAGTACTTC. The chain joins TRBV12-5 to TRBJ2-7, with D possibly being TRBD1 (6 bases). V was clipped by 8 bases and J by 4 bases, with 15 bases between them. The V gene's germline CDR1 is LGHNT and CDR2 FRNRAP. The CDR3 runs 13 residues.